This TCR beta chain appears in the sequencing data of a study of blood T cell repertoires in COVID-19. Under the authors' procedure: Cell counts per sample came from amplifying reference gene primers. Assay: immunoSEQ multiplex PCR; the TCRdb copy retains only in-frame clones and omits some. V and J calls and clone size are copied from that table; D and trimming were computed from the DNA. The sample has roughly 430,000 clones, approximately 88% seen once; the top ten hold approximately 2.1%. In assigning cohorts, the study relied on participant-reported clinical history. The CDR3 runs to 15 residues. The count of this clone is one.

Sequencing was carried out using PBMCs or T cells enriched from blood (not recorded which). V usage is TRBV21-1 and J usage is TRBJ2-7; the table's TRBD1 call for D was not verified on the DNA. TRBV21-1 is given as a pseudogene. The receptor's source is a woman in her thirties or forties with acute COVID-19. The CDR3 DNA sequence: TGTGCCAGCAGCAAAGAAGGACAGAATCCCTACGAGCAGTACTTC. As protein: CASSKEGQNPYEQYF.